The 12 T cell receptor beta chains below all came from one sample that was sequenced in a study of T cell responses to AZD1222 COVID-19 vaccine. Method: immunoSEQ multiplex PCR; TCRdb's copy keeps in-frame clones and lacks some. The table records just under 75,000 clones, less than 85% of them present only once. Specimen: peripheral blood, collected 28 days after the second AZD1222 dose. The source is an adult who received the AZD1222 COVID-19 vaccine.

In DNA form, the CDR3 reads TGTGCCAGCAGGGGGGGCGGTGAGACCCAGTACTTC. Its translation is CASRGGGETQYF. The chain couples TRBV14 to TRBJ2-5, with D possibly called TRBD1 or TRBD2 (6 bases each). Germline V gene data show CDR1 as SGHDN and CDR2 as FVKESK. CDR3 length: 12 amino acids. V lost 6 bases and J lost 5, with 10 bases in between.

The gene calls are TRBV6-5 and TRBJ1-1; D uncertain. The germline gives CDR1 MNHEY, CDR2 SVGAGI. This CDR3 is 15 amino acids long. V was clipped by 2 bases and J by 2 bases, with 12 bases between them. This chain's CDR3 is CASSYDSTANTEAFF. In DNA form, the CDR3 reads TGTGCCAGCAGTTACGATTCTACGGCAAACACTGAAGCTTTCTTT.

The chain couples TRBV30 to TRBJ2-4; tentative D call: TRBD2 (6 bases). Germline V gene lookup returns CDR1 GTSNPN and CDR2 SVGIG (reference sequence). Trimming left V 2 bases short and J 4 bases short, with 15 bases between. CDR3 length: 15 residues. CDR3 in amino acids: CAWSQGLRPKNIQYF. As DNA, the CDR3 is TGTGCCTGGAGTCAGGGACTCCGGCCAAAAAACATTCAGTACTTC.

This sequence joins TRBV6-1 and TRBJ1-2; perhaps TRBD1 as D (5 bases). Trimming stripped 3 bases from V and 4 bases from J, with 12 bases between. The CDR3 sequence is 14 residues long. The germline CDR1 and CDR2 sequences are MNHNS and SASEGT. CDR3 sequence (DNA): TGTGCCAGCAGTGAGGTGGGACCGCTCTATGGCTACACCTTC. Protein product: CASSEVGPLYGYTF.

V and J are TRBV2 and TRBJ2-3; no clear D. Trimming stripped 6 bases from V and 7 bases from J, with 8 bases between. CDR3 size: 11 residues. Germline-derived CDR1 and CDR2 are SNHLY and FYNNEI. CDR3 in DNA: TGTGCCAGCAGAACGGATCATACGCAGTATTTT. Translation: CASRTDHTQYF.

The V gene is TRBV19, the J gene TRBJ2-6; no firm D call. CDR3 length: 16 amino acids. Germline-derived CDR1 and CDR2 are LNHDA and SQIVND (reference sequence). Trimming took 1 base from V and 0 from J, leaving 7 bases between them. The CDR3 DNA reads TGTGCCAGTAGTATAGTGTGGGACTCTGGGGCCAACGTCCTGACTTTC. It is translated as CASSIVWDSGANVLTF. The full variable domain, rest sourced from reference TRBV19 and TRBJ2-6, is DGGITQSPKYLFRKEGQNVTLSCEQNLNHDAMYWYRQDPGQGLRLIYYSQIVNDFQKGDIAEGYSVSREKKESFPLTVTSAQKNPTAFYLCASSIVWDSGANVLTFGAGSRLTVL.

V is TRBV5-1 and J is TRBJ2-3; no clear D gene. The germline V gene has CDR1 SGHRS and CDR2 YFSETQ. V lost 1 base and J lost 1, with 13 bases in between. This CDR3 comprises 16 residues. The CDR3 bases are TGCGCCAGCAGCTTGACAAGCGATATCGGCACAGATACGCAGTATTTT. This codes for CASSLTSDIGTDTQYF.

This clone was seen only a few times. The V and J genes are TRBV6-5 and TRBJ2-1, with TRBD2 matching over 8 bases. Germline-derived CDR1 and CDR2 are MNHEY and SVGAGI. This CDR3 contains 14 residues. The trim removed 7 bases at V and 6 bases at J, leaving 8 bases unmatched. CDR3 sequence reads: CASTSRRGGNEQFF. The CDR3 nucleotides are TGTGCCAGCACAAGTAGACGGGGGGGCAATGAGCAGTTCTTC.

This clone was detected only once. The V gene is TRBV28, the J gene TRBJ2-4; 9 bases agree with TRBD1. The ends lost 4 bases at V and 9 bases at J; junction bases unmatched: 10. Germline V gives CDR1 MDHEN, CDR2 SYDVKM. The CDR3 extends over 15 amino acids. DNA of the CDR3: TGTGCCAGCAGTTCGGGGGACAGGGACGCCATCATTCAGTACTTC. Amino acid sequence: CASSSGDRDAIIQYF.

V and J are TRBV7-6 and TRBJ2-7; D perhaps matches TRBD2 (6 bases). CDR3 length: 14 amino acids. CDR1 is SGHVS, CDR2 FNYEAQ, per germline. The ends were cut back, 5 bases at V and 5 bases at J, with 16 bases in the middle. In nucleotides, the CDR3 is TGTGCCAGCAGCCAGATGGGGGGTTTAGACGAGCAGTACTTC. Protein: CASSQMGGLDEQYF. Full variable domain (outside the CDR3, taken from reference TRBV7-6 and TRBJ2-7): GAGVSQSPRYKVTKRGQDVALRCDPISGHVSLYWYRQALGQGPEFLTYFNYEAQQDKSGLPNDRFSAERPEGSISTLTIQRTEQRDSAMYRCASSQMGGLDEQYFGPGTRLTVT.

This rearrangement joins TRBV2 to TRBJ2-6; no clear D gene. The V and J ends lost 7 bases and 0 bases respectively, with 4 bases between them. This CDR3 is 13 amino acids long. CDR1 is SNHLY, CDR2 FYNNEI, per germline. Written as DNA, the CDR3 is TGTGCCAGCATGGGCTCTGGGGCCAACGTCCTGACTTTC. Amino acid sequence: CASMGSGANVLTF.

The V gene is TRBV27, the J gene TRBJ2-2; D call uncertain. The germline V gene encodes CDR1 MNHEY and CDR2 SMNVEV (reference sequence). The CDR3 has 14 residues. Trimming pared 6 bases from V and 1 base from J, leaving 9 bases between. As DNA, the CDR3 is TGTGCCAGCAGCTGGACGGTGAACACCGGGGAGCTGTTTTTT. Protein sequence: CASSWTVNTGELFF.